This TCR beta chain originates from a study of blood T cell repertoires in COVID-19. Turning to the study itself: COVID-19 samples from acute and convalescent phases originated in the United States, Italy and Spain.

The CDR3 is 11 amino acids. Trimming cost V 7 bases and J 3 bases, with 6 bases left between them. Germline-derived CDR1 and CDR2 are LNHDA and SQIVND (reference sequence). Patients at the Seattle site were enrolled during active infection and followed longitudinally. Here immunoSEQ multiplex PCR was the method, and the copy in TCRdb shows in-frame clones only, minus some. The sample has some 300,000 clones; 90% are singletons. The sample consisted of peripheral blood. This receptor was identified in a woman aged 40 to 50 with COVID-19, enrolled during active disease. The V gene is TRBV19, the J gene TRBJ1-1; the D is unclear. CDR3: CASIRYTEAFF. DNA of the CDR3: TGTGCCAGTATCCGGTACACTGAAGCTTTCTTT.